The 30 T cell receptor beta chains in this list originate from one sample, sequenced in a study of tumor-infiltrating lymphocytes in localized non-small cell lung cancer. The assay was immunoSEQ multiplex PCR, and TCRdb's table has in-frame clones only and misses some. Of about 14,000 clones listed, roughly 82% are singletons. The sample was lung tumor tissue. Source of these receptors: a human donor with non-small cell lung cancer.

This chain joins TRBV5-4 and TRBJ2-2; D uncertain. V was shortened by 2 bases and J by 6 bases, with 8 bases between the two germline ends. The V gene's germline CDR1 is SGHNT and CDR2 YYREEE (reference sequence). The CDR3 covers 13 residues. In DNA form, the CDR3 reads TGTGCCAGCAGCTTCAGTTTGGCCGGGGAGCTGTTTTTT. This translates into CASSFSLAGELFF. Looking up the rest from reference TRBV5-4 and TRBJ2-2 gives the full variable domain: ETGVTQSPTHLIKTRGQQVTLRCSSQSGHNTVSWYQQALGQGPQFIFQYYREEENGRGNFPPRFSGLQFPNYSSELNVNALELDDSALYLCASSFSLAGELFFGEGSRLTVL.

The chain has TRBV11-2 and TRBJ2-6; D might be TRBD2 (6 bases). This CDR3 region has 15 residues. CDR1 is SGHAT, CDR2 FQNNGV, per germline. V was trimmed by 5 bases and J by 2 bases, leaving 10 bases between them. The CDR3 sequence is CASSPPGAGANVLTF. CDR3 coding DNA: TGTGCCAGCAGCCCCCCGGGGGCTGGGGCCAACGTCCTGACTTTC.

This chain connects TRBV5-6 to TRBJ2-4; 14 positions match TRBD2. V was clipped by 3 bases and J by 1 base; unmatched bases: 9. The CDR3 covers 19 residues. Germline V gene sequence: CDR1 SGHDT, CDR2 YYEEEE. CDR3 amino acids: CASSSFGTSGSWAKNIQYF. The CDR3 DNA reads TGTGCCAGCAGCTCGTTCGGGACTAGCGGGAGCTGGGCCAAAAACATTCAGTACTTC.

This clone occurred once. Here the CDR3 DNA reads TGTGCCAGCTCAATCGGCTTGAACACTGAAGCTTTCTTT. It is translated as CASSIGLNTEAFF. The chain uses TRBV18 and TRBJ1-1; unclear D gene. The CDR3 loop spans 13 amino acids. V was pared by 5 bases and J by 0 bases, with 7 bases between. Per germline, CDR1 KGHSH and CDR2 LQKENI.

The rearrangement joins TRBV11-3 to TRBJ2-7; 10 nucleotides line up with TRBD1. The trim removed 5 bases at V and 3 bases at J, leaving 7 bases unmatched. CDR1 SGHNT and CDR2 YENEEA come from the germline V gene. The CDR3 length is 15 residues. The CDR3 is CASSDAGTGVYEQYF. The CDR3 DNA sequence: TGTGCCAGCAGCGATGCCGGGACAGGGGTCTACGAGCAGTACTTC.

The chain recombines TRBV7-2 with TRBJ1-1; 11 nucleotides line up with TRBD1. V shed 5 bases, J shed 3 bases, and the junction held 5 bases outside the gene matches. From germline, CDR1 is SGHTA and CDR2 FQGNSA. The CDR3 length is 15 residues. In DNA form, the CDR3 reads TGTGCCAGCAGCCCCCGGACAGGGGGCCACACTGAAGCTTTCTTT. Its translation: CASSPRTGGHTEAFF.

V and J are TRBV7-9 and TRBJ2-7; tentatively, D is TRBD2 (6 bases). Trimming took 5 bases from V and 4 from J, leaving 12 bases between them. This CDR3 region has 13 residues. CDR1 is SEHNR and CDR2 is FQNEAQ in the germline V gene (reference sequence). The CDR3 nucleotides read TGTGCCAGCAGCCTTCGGGACTTATACGAGCAGTACTTC. The encoded protein is CASSLRDLYEQYF.

The chain has TRBV9 and TRBJ1-2; D not certain. The CDR3 is 14 residues long. The germline gives CDR1 SGDLS, CDR2 YYNGEE. With 2 bases removed from V and 3 bases from J, the gap between germline ends came to 11 bases. CDR3 residues: CASSVGRGYYGYTF. CDR3 DNA sequence: TGTGCCAGCAGCGTCGGTCGGGGTTACTATGGCTACACCTTC. The complete variable domain, with remaining parts taken from reference TRBV9 and TRBJ1-2, reads DSGVTQTPKHLITATGQRVTLRCSPRSGDLSVYWYQQSLDQGLQFLIQYYNGEERAKGNILERFSAQQFPDLHSELNLSSLELGDSALYFCASSVGRGYYGYTFGSGTRLTVV.

The genes are TRBV5-6 and TRBJ1-5; D perhaps matches TRBD1 (5 bases). Germline-derived CDR1 and CDR2 are SGHDT and YYEEEE. V was clipped by 4 bases and J by 9 bases, with 14 bases between them. This CDR3 is 13 amino acids long. DNA for the CDR3: TGTGCCAGCAGCCAGGGCCTCGTGGCGCCCCAGCATTTT. It yields the protein CASSQGLVAPQHF. The full variable domain, in which reference TRBV5-6 and TRBJ1-5 provide the parts outside the CDR3, is DAGVTQSPTHLIKTRGQQVTLRCSPKSGHDTVSWYQQALGQGPQFIFQYYEEEERQRGNFPDRFSGHQFPNYSSELNVNALLLGDSALYLCASSQGLVAPQHFGDGTRLSIL.

The V and J genes are TRBV29-1 and TRBJ2-3; D ambiguous. This CDR3 is 11 amino acids long. V lost 7 bases and J 4 bases, leaving 9 bases between the germline ends. The germline gives CDR1 SQVTM, CDR2 ANQGSEA. The CDR3: CSAQRADTQYF. The DNA of the CDR3 is TGCAGCGCCCAACGGGCAGATACGCAGTATTTT.

V gene TRBV19 combines with J gene TRBJ1-1, with 7 nucleotides matching TRBD1. This CDR3 has 14 amino acids. CDR1 is LNHDA and CDR2 is SQIVND in the germline V gene (reference sequence). J lost 5 bases, V lost 6 bases, and 9 bases had no gene match. The CDR3 nucleotides are TGTGCCAGTAGCCCGAGACAGGGATGGACTGAAGCTTTCTTT. It is translated as CASSPRQGWTEAFF.

The V gene is TRBV6-6, the J gene TRBJ1-2; no reliable D call. The CDR3 is 13 residues long. Germline CDR1 reads MNHNY; CDR2 reads SVGAGI (reference sequence). Trimming removed 1 base at V and 7 bases at J, with 10 bases between. The CDR3 sequence is CASSYFRISGYTF. The CDR3 DNA sequence: TGTGCCAGCAGTTACTTTCGGATAAGTGGCTACACCTTC.

CDR3: CASSLILGTEAFF. The DNA for the CDR3 is TGTGCCAGCAGCTTGATCCTTGGCACTGAAGCTTTCTTT. This chain uses TRBV5-5 with TRBJ1-1; no reliable D call. CDR3 length: 13 residues. Trimming took off 1 base at V and 4 bases at J, with 8 bases between the two ends. The germline gives CDR1 SGHKS, CDR2 YYEKEE (reference sequence). Using reference TRBV5-5 and TRBJ1-1 for the parts outside the CDR3, the full variable domain is DAGVTQSPTHLIKTRGQQVTLRCSPISGHKSVSWYQQVLGQGPQFIFQYYEKEERGRGNFPDRFSARQFPNYSSELNVNALLLGDSALYLCASSLILGTEAFFGQGTRLTVV.

V and J are TRBV5-1 and TRBJ1-1, with D tentatively TRBD1 (6 bases). Per the germline V gene, CDR1 is SGHRS and CDR2 is YFSETQ. Trimming took 4 bases from V and 1 from J, leaving 17 bases between them. The CDR3 is made up of 16 amino acids. The CDR3 spells CASSRDWGAANTEAFF. The CDR3 DNA is TGCGCCAGCAGCCGGGACTGGGGGGCGGCGAACACTGAAGCTTTCTTT. Variable domain in full (rest from reference TRBV5-1 and TRBJ1-1): KAGVTQTPRYLIKTRGQQVTLSCSPISGHRSVSWYQQTPGQGLQFLFEYFSETQRNKGNFPGRFSGRQFSNSRSEMNVSTLELGDSALYLCASSRDWGAANTEAFFGQGTRLTVV.

V gene TRBV18 combines with J gene TRBJ1-2; 8 bases fit TRBD1. The trim removed 6 bases at V and 5 bases at J, leaving 8 bases unmatched. Germline V gene data show CDR1 as KGHSH and CDR2 as LQKENI. CDR3 length equals 14 residues. The CDR3 nucleotides read TGTGCCAGCTCGTCCGACAGGGGCGATTATGGCTACACCTTC. Protein sequence: CASSSDRGDYGYTF.

This chain links TRBV27 with TRBJ2-7; 8 bases are a match to TRBD1. The CDR3 totals 16 residues. The V gene end was trimmed by 4 bases and the J gene end by 2 bases; junction bases not matched to a gene: 10. Germline lookup yields CDR1 MNHEY and CDR2 SMNVEV (reference sequence). CDR3 DNA: TGTGCCAGCAGTTCGTACATAAACAGGGGGACCTACGAGCAGTACTTC. Its translation: CASSSYINRGTYEQYF.

The chain joins TRBV19 to TRBJ1-5; the D is unclear. V was trimmed by 3 bases and J by 9 bases, leaving 9 bases between them. The CDR3 is 12 residues long. CDR1 is LNHDA and CDR2 is SQIVND in the germline V gene (reference sequence). The DNA for the CDR3 is TGTGCCAGTAGTATCACGGTTTCGCCCCAGCATTTT. Protein sequence: CASSITVSPQHF.

This chain links TRBV27 with TRBJ2-3, with 13 nucleotides matching TRBD2. The V segment lost 4 bases and the J segment 4 bases; nucleotides outside the gene matches: 2. The CDR3 runs to 15 residues. Per the germline V gene, CDR1 is MNHEY and CDR2 is SMNVEV (reference sequence). The CDR3 DNA sequence: TGTGCCAGCAGTTGGACTAGCGGGAGCCCAGATACGCAGTATTTT. Protein product: CASSWTSGSPDTQYF.

The V call is TRBV7-7, the J call TRBJ2-3, with 12 bases fitting TRBD1. CDR1 and CDR2 (germline): SSHAT, FNYEAQ (reference sequence). The CDR3 runs to 15 residues. The junction had 4 bases not matched to a gene; V was cut back by 5 bases and J by 4 bases. CDR3 residues: CASSPGQGAADTQYF. The DNA for the CDR3 is TGTGCCAGCAGCCCGGGACAGGGGGCTGCAGATACGCAGTATTTT.

As regards this clone: Other DNA sequences in this specimen translate into the identical CDR3. The chain combines TRBV7-6 with TRBJ1-2, with 7 bases lining up with TRBD1. Germline assignment: CDR1 SGHVS and CDR2 FNYEAQ. V trimming: 1 base; J trimming: 8 bases; junction bases outside the gene matches: 7. This CDR3 comprises 14 residues. CDR3 DNA: TGTGCCAGCAGCTTAGGTGGGCAGGGGGACGGCTACACCTTC. It specifies CASSLGGQGDGYTF.

The chain carries TRBV27 and TRBJ2-1; 8 bases are shared with TRBD2. From germline, CDR1 is MNHEY and CDR2 SMNVEV (reference sequence). With 5 bases clipped from V and 12 bases from J, the junction kept 9 bases outside the gene matches. The CDR3 totals 13 residues. The CDR3 sequence: CASSPLASGGQFF. Written as DNA, the CDR3 is TGTGCCAGCAGTCCCTTAGCGAGCGGGGGGCAGTTCTTC.

This rearrangement joins TRBV28 to TRBJ2-7, with D unclear. Germline V gene sequence: CDR1 MDHEN, CDR2 SYDVKM. V lost 6 bases and J 5 bases, leaving 14 bases between the germline ends. The CDR3 has 13 residues. DNA of the CDR3: TGTGCCAGCAGCTCTCCTAAGTCCCACGAGCAGTACTTC. Its protein product is CASSSPKSHEQYF.

The chain carries TRBV5-1 and TRBJ2-5; D unresolved. Trimming removed 0 bases at V and 5 bases at J, with 5 bases between. The CDR3 has 12 residues. Per germline, CDR1 SGHRS and CDR2 YFSETQ. CDR3 nucleotides: TGCGCCAGCAGCTTGGACTCCGAGACCCAGTACTTC. It translates to CASSLDSETQYF. The whole variable domain, remainder taken from reference TRBV5-1 and TRBJ2-5, is KAGVTQTPRYLIKTRGQQVTLSCSPISGHRSVSWYQQTPGQGLQFLFEYFSETQRNKGNFPGRFSGRQFSNSRSEMNVSTLELGDSALYLCASSLDSETQYFGPGTRLLVL.

This clone appeared a few times. This chain uses TRBV7-8 with TRBJ2-5, with D possibly called TRBD1 or TRBD2 (5 bases each). V lost 4 bases and J 1 base, leaving 13 bases between the germline ends. The CDR3 consists of 15 residues. The germline gives CDR1 SGHVS, CDR2 FQNEAQ. CDR3 sequence (DNA): TGTGCCAGCAGCTCAGTCCCGGGACGCCAAGAGACCCAGTACTTC. Its protein is CASSSVPGRQETQYF.

V and J are TRBV2 and TRBJ2-7; 15 bases align to TRBD2. V shed 8 bases and J 6 bases; nucleotides not matched to a gene: 11. This CDR3 has 16 residues. Germline CDR1 SNHLY, CDR2 FYNNEI. The CDR3 sequence is CASRRTSGRATGEQYF. The DNA for the CDR3 is TGTGCCAGCCGACGGACTAGCGGGAGGGCCACGGGCGAGCAGTACTTC.

By frequency in the sample, this clone is large. The V gene is TRBV4-1, the J gene TRBJ2-1; D not resolved. The CDR3 contains 14 residues. Germline lookup yields CDR1 MGHRA and CDR2 YSYEKL. V was shortened by 0 bases and J by 4 bases, with 7 bases between the two germline ends. CDR3 protein: CASSQDPSYNEQFF. CDR3 nucleotides: TGCGCCAGCAGCCAAGATCCCAGTTACAATGAGCAGTTCTTC.

J is TRBJ2-1 and V is TRBV4-1; 13 bases align to TRBD2. V lost 1 base and J lost 7; bases outside the gene matches: 10. Looked up from germline, CDR1 is MGHRA and CDR2 is YSYEKL. This CDR3 is 18 amino acids long. CDR3 DNA sequence: TGCGCCAGCAGCCAAGTCCCGCCGACTAGCGGGAGGAGGAATGAGCAGTTCTTC. Protein sequence: CASSQVPPTSGRRNEQFF.

This chain links TRBV10-3 with TRBJ1-3; D remains ambiguous. The CDR3 consists of 15 residues. Deletions cut 3 bases from V and 2 bases from J, with 11 bases between. Germline-derived CDR1 and CDR2 are ENHRY and SYGVKD. CDR3 coding DNA: TGTGCCATCAGTGATAGTACAAAGGCTGGAAACACCATATATTTT. It translates to CAISDSTKAGNTIYF.

The V and J genes are TRBV10-3 and TRBJ2-3; a possible D gene is TRBD1 (6 bases). V shed 4 bases and J shed 3 bases, with 17 bases lying between them. Germline loops: CDR1 ENHRY, CDR2 SYGVKD. This CDR3 contains 16 residues. CDR3: CAISVRERTATDTQYF. DNA for the CDR3: TGTGCCATCAGTGTTAGGGAAAGGACAGCTACAGATACGCAGTATTTT.

The chain is built from TRBV7-9 and TRBJ1-5; 7 positions match TRBD1. Germline values: CDR1 SEHNR, CDR2 FQNEAQ (reference sequence). This CDR3 has 14 residues. J lost 5 bases, V lost 4 bases, and 5 bases had no gene match. CDR3 residues: CASSSTGVHQPQHF. CDR3 coding DNA: TGTGCCAGCAGCTCAACAGGGGTTCATCAGCCCCAGCATTTT.